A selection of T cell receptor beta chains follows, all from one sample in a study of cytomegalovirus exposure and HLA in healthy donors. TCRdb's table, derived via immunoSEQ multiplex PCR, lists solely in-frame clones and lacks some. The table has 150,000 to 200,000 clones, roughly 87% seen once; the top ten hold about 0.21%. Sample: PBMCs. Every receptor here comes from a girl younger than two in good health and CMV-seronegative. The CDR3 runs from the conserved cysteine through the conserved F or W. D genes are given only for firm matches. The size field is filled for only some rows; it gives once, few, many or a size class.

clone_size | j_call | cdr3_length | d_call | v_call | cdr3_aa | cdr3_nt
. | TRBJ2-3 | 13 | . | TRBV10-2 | CASSGTYTDTQYF | TGCGCCAGCAGCGGGACTTACACAGATACGCAGTATTTT
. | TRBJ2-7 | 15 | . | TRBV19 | CASSIRGQDYYEQYF | TGTGCCAGTAGTATAAGAGGACAGGACTACTACGAGCAGTACTTC
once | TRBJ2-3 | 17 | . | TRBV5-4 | CASSFIPRETSTDTQYF | TGTGCCAGCAGCTTCATACCGAGGGAAACTAGCACAGATACGCAGTATTTT
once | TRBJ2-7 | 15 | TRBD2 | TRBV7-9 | CASSPPSGGRYEQYF | TGTGCCAGCAGCCCCCCAAGTGGCGGGAGATACGAGCAGTACTTC
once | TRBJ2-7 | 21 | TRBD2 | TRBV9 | CASSVAPPGLAGGNRSYEQYF | TGTGCCAGCAGCGTAGCTCCTCCGGGACTAGCGGGAGGGAATAGGTCCTACGAGCAGTACTTC
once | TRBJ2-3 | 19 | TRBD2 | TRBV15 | CATSRVLTGRGGRGDTQYF | TGTGCCACCAGCAGAGTATTGACAGGGCGGGGGGGGCGTGGAGATACGCAGTATTTT
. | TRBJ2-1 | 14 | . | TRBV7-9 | CASSFPFGLNEQFF | TGTGCCAGCAGCTTCCCCTTCGGTTTAAATGAGCAGTTCTTC
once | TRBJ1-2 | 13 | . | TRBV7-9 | CASSLATGYGYTF | TGTGCCAGCAGCTTAGCGACAGGTTATGGCTACACCTTC
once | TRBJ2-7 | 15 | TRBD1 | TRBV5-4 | CASSLRDRASYEQYF | TGTGCCAGCAGCTTGAGGGACAGGGCTTCCTACGAGCAGTACTTC
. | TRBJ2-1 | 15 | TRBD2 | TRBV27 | CASSLGLAGYNEQFF | TGTGCCAGCAGTCTGGGACTAGCGGGGTACAATGAGCAGTTCTTC
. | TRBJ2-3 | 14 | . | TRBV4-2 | CAAAASQLSDTQYF | TGTGCCGCGGCGGCTAGTCAATTATCAGATACGCAGTATTTT
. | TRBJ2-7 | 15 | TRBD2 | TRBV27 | CASRPGTSLDYEQYF | TGTGCCAGCAGACCGGGGACTAGCTTAGACTACGAGCAGTACTTC
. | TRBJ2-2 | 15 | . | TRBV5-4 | CASSLVDSNTGELFF | TGTGCCAGCAGCTTGGTAGACAGTAACACCGGGGAGCTGTTTTTT
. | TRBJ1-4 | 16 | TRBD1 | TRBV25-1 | CASSDQRQGANEKLFF | TGTGCCAGCAGTGACCAGAGACAGGGGGCTAATGAAAAACTGTTTTTT
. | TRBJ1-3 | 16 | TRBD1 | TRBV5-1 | CASSFGQAGPGNTIYF | TGCGCCAGCAGTTTCGGACAGGCAGGCCCTGGAAACACCATATATTTT
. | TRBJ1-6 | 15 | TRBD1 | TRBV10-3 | CAISEHRGPEPPLHF | TGTGCCATCAGTGAACACAGGGGGCCGGAACCACCCCTCCACTTT
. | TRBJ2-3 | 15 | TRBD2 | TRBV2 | CASKKVSGITDTQYF | TGTGCCAGCAAGAAGGTGAGCGGGATCACAGATACGCAGTATTTT
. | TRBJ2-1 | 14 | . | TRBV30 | CASKHGGSGNEQFF | TGTGCCTCAAAACACGGGGGTTCAGGCAATGAGCAGTTCTTC
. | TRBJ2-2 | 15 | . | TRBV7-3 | CASSLTGQNTGELFF | TGTGCCAGCAGCTTAACCGGACAGAACACCGGGGAGCTGTTTTTT
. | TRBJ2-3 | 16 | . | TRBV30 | CAWSVLFSGAWNTQYF | TGTGCCTGGAGTGTTTTATTTTCAGGGGCTTGGAATACGCAGTATTTT
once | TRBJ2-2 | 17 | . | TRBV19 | CASSTPIEMAGTGELFF | TGTGCCAGTAGTACCCCCATTGAAATGGCGGGCACCGGGGAGCTGTTTTTT
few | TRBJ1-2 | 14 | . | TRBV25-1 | CASKASGVMGGYTF | TGTGCCAGCAAGGCTTCGGGGGTCATGGGAGGCTACACCTTC
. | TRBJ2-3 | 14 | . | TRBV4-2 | CASSQDQGTDTQYF | TGTGCCAGCAGCCAAGATCAGGGAACAGATACGCAGTATTTT
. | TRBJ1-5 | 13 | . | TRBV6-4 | CASSQQGGQPQHF | TGTGCCAGCAGCCAACAGGGTGGGCAGCCCCAGCATTTT
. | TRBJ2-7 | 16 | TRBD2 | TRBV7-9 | CASSLDTLAGFLEQYF | TGTGCCAGCAGCCTTGACACCCTAGCGGGATTTTTAGAGCAGTACTTC
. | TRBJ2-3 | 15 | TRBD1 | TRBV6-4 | CASSTGTGHTDTQYF | TGTGCCAGCAGTACCGGGACAGGGCACACAGATACGCAGTATTTT
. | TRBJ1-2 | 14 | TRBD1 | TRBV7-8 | CASSFGQAHYGYTF | TGTGCCAGCAGCTTCGGACAGGCTCACTATGGCTACACCTTC
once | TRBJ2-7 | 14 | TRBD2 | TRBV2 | CARESGGLSYEQYF | TGTGCCAGAGAGAGCGGGGGTTTATCCTACGAGCAGTACTTC
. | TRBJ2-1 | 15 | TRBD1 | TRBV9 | CASSLDRGSYNEQFF | TGTGCCAGCAGCCTGGACAGGGGCTCCTACAATGAGCAGTTCTTC
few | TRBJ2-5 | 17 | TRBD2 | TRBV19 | CASSMPGLAGGPETQYF | TGTGCCAGTAGTATGCCAGGACTAGCGGGAGGGCCGGAGACCCAGTACTTC
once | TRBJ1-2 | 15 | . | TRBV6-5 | CASNPTGVGGYGYTF | TGTGCCAGCAATCCTACGGGGGTGGGGGGGTATGGCTACACCTTC
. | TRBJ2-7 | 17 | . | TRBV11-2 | CASRPLLTKERFYEQYF | TGTGCCAGCAGGCCCCTCTTGACTAAGGAGAGGTTCTACGAGCAGTACTTC
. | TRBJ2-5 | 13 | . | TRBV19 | CASSSQGLETQYF | TGTGCCAGTAGCAGCCAGGGACTGGAGACCCAGTACTTC
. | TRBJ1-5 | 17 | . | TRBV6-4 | CASSDSTGGRLNQPQHF | TGTGCCAGCAGTGACTCAACCGGAGGCAGGCTCAATCAGCCCCAGCATTTT
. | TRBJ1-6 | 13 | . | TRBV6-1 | CASHRDPNSPLHF | TGTGCCAGTCACAGGGACCCAAATTCACCCCTCCACTTT
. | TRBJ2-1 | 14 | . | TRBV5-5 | CASSFPSTGDEQFF | TGTGCCAGCAGCTTCCCAAGCACCGGGGATGAGCAGTTCTTC
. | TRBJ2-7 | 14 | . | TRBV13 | CASSSLSVWGEQYF | TGTGCCAGCAGCTCGCTTAGCGTCTGGGGCGAGCAGTACTTC
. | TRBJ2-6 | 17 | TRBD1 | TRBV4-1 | CASSRDEQGAGANVLTF | TGCGCCAGCAGCCGAGATGAACAGGGGGCTGGGGCCAACGTCCTGACTTTC
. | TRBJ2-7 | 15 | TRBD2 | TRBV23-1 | CASSPIFGGGHEQYF | TGCGCCAGCAGTCCGATATTCGGGGGGGGCCACGAGCAGTACTTC
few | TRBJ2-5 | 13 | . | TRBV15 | CATSIPGQETQYF | TGTGCCACCAGTATACCAGGGCAAGAGACCCAGTACTTC
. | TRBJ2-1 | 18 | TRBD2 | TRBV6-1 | CASSEAGSLAGVYNEQFF | TGTGCCAGCAGTGAAGCGGGGAGTCTAGCGGGAGTTTACAATGAGCAGTTCTTC
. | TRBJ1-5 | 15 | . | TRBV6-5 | CASSYGGGPNQPQHF | TGTGCCAGCAGTTACGGCGGGGGCCCCAATCAGCCCCAGCATTTT
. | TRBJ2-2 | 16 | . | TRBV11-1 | CASSLGLQGGTGELFF | TGTGCCAGCAGCTTAGGCTTACAGGGTGGCACCGGGGAGCTGTTTTTT
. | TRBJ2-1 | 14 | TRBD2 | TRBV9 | CASSGTSPINEQFF | TGTGCCAGCAGCGGGACTAGCCCCATCAATGAGCAGTTCTTC
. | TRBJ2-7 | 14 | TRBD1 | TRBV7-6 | CASSFGDRGGEQYF | TGTGCCAGCAGCTTTGGGGACAGGGGGGGCGAGCAGTACTTC
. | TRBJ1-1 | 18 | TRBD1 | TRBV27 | CASSPYRTGLSLNTEAFF | TGTGCCAGCAGTCCTTACCGGACAGGGCTCTCCTTAAACACTGAAGCTTTCTTT
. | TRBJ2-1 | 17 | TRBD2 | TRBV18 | CASSPSGGRSSYNEQFF | TGTGCCAGCTCACCGAGCGGCGGGAGGAGCTCCTACAATGAGCAGTTCTTC
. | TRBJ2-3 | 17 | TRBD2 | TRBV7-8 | CASSPRLAGVVTDTQYF | TGTGCCAGCAGCCCCCGACTAGCGGGAGTAGTTACAGATACGCAGTATTTT
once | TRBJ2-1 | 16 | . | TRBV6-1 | CASSEVGGGAWNEQFF | TGTGCCAGCAGTGAAGTTGGAGGGGGCGCGTGGAATGAGCAGTTCTTC
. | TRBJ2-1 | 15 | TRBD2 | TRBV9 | CASSVSGGSTNEQFF | TGTGCCAGCAGCGTCAGCGGGGGGTCAACCAATGAGCAGTTCTTC
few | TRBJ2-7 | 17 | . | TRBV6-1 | CASSDAPRGLLSYEQYF | TGTGCCAGCAGTGATGCCCCCAGAGGACTACTCTCCTACGAGCAGTACTTC
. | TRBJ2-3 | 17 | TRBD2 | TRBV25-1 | CASRGFVAGGPSDTQYF | TGTGCCAGCAGGGGATTTGTAGCGGGGGGGCCCTCTGATACGCAGTATTTT
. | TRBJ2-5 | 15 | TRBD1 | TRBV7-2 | CASSFGDRVKETQYF | TGTGCCAGCAGCTTTGGCGACAGGGTTAAAGAGACCCAGTACTTC
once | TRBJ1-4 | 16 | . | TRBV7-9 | CASSLALGATNEKLFF | TGTGCCAGCAGCTTAGCGTTAGGGGCAACTAATGAAAAACTGTTTTTT
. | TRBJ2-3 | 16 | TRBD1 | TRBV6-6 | CASSYPTGGYTDTQYF | TGTGCCAGCAGTTACCCTACAGGGGGGTATACAGATACGCAGTATTTT